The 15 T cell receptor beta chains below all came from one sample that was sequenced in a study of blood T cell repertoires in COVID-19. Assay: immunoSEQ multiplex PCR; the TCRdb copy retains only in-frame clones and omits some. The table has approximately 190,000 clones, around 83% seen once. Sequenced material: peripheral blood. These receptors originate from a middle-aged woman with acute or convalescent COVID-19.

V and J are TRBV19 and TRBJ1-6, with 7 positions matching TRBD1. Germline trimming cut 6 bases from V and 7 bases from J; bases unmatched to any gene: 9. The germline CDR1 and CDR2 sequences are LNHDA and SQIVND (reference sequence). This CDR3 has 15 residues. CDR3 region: CASRARGSRNSPLHF. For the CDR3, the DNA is TGTGCCAGTAGAGCCAGGGGGTCGCGGAATTCACCCCTCCACTTT.

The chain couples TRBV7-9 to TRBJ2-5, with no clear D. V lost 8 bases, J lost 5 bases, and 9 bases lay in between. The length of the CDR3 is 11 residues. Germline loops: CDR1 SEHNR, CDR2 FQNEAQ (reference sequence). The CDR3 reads CASHPRETQYF. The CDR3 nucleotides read TGTGCCAGCCACCCTCGGGAGACCCAGTACTTC.

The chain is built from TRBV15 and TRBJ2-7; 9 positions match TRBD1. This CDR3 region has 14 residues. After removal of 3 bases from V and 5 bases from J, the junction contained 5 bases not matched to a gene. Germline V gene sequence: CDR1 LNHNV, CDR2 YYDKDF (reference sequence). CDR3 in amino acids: CATSSPGTGNEQYF. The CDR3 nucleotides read TGTGCCACCAGCAGTCCCGGGACAGGGAACGAGCAGTACTTC.

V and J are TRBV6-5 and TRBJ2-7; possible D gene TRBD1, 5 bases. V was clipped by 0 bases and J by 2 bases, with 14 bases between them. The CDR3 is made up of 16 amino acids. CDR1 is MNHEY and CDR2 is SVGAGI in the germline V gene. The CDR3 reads CASSYSTTALTYEQYF. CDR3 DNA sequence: TGTGCCAGCAGTTACTCCACGACAGCGCTGACCTACGAGCAGTACTTC.

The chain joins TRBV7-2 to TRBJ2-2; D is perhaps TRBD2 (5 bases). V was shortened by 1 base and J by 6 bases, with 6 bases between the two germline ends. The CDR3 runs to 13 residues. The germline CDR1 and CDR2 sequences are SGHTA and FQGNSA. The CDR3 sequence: CASSLGRAGELFF. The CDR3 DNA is TGTGCCAGCAGCTTAGGGCGGGCCGGGGAGCTGTTTTTT. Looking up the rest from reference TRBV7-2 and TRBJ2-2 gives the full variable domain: GAGVSQSPSNKVTEKGKDVELRCDPISGHTALYWYRQSLGQGLEFLIYFQGNSAPDKSGLPSDRFSAERTGGSVSTLTIQRTQQEDSAVYLCASSLGRAGELFFGEGSRLTVL.

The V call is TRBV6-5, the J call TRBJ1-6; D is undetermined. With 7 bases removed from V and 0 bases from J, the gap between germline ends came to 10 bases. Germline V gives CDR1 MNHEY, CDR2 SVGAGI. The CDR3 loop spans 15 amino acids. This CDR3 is CASTRLFSYNSPLHF. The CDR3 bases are TGTGCCAGCACGCGCCTCTTCTCCTATAATTCACCCCTCCACTTT.

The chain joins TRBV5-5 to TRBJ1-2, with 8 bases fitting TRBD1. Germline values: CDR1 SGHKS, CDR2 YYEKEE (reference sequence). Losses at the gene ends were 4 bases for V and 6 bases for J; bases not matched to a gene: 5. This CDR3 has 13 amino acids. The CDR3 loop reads CASSVGQEHGYTF. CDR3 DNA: TGTGCCAGCAGCGTGGGACAGGAGCATGGCTACACCTTC.

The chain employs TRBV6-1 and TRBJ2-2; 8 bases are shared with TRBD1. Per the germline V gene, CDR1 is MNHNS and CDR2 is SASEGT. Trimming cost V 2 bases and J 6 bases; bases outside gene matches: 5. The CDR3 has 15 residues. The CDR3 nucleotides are TGTGCCAGCAGTGAAATGACAGGGGTCTCCGGGGAGCTGTTTTTT. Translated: CASSEMTGVSGELFF.

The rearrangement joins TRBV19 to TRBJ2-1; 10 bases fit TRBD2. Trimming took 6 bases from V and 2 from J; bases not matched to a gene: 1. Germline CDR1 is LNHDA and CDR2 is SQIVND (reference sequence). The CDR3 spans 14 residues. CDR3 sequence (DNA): TGTGCCAGTAGGAGCGGGGGGGCCTACAATGAGCAGTTCTTC. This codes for CASRSGGAYNEQFF. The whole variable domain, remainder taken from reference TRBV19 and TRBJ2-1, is DGGITQSPKYLFRKEGQNVTLSCEQNLNHDAMYWYRQDPGQGLRLIYYSQIVNDFQKGDIAEGYSVSREKKESFPLTVTSAQKNPTAFYLCASRSGGAYNEQFFGPGTRLTVL.

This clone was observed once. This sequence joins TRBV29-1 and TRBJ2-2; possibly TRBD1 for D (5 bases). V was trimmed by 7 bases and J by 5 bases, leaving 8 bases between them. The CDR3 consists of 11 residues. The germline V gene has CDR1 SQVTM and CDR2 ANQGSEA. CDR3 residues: CSASGTGELFF. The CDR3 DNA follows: TGCAGCGCCTCAGGGACCGGGGAGCTGTTTTTT.

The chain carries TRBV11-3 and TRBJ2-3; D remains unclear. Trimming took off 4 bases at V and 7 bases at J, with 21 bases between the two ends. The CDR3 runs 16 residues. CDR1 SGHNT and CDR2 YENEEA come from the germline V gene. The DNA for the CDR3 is TGTGCCAGCAGCTACCGGGTGAGCAATGCGATGAATACGCAGTATTTT. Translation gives CASSYRVSNAMNTQYF.

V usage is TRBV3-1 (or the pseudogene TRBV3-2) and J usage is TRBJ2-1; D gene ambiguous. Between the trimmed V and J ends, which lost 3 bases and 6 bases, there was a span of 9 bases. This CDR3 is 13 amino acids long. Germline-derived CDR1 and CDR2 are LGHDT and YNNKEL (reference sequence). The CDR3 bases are TGTGCCAGCAGCCATCCTCCCCCCAATGAGCAGTTCTTC. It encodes CASSHPPPNEQFF.

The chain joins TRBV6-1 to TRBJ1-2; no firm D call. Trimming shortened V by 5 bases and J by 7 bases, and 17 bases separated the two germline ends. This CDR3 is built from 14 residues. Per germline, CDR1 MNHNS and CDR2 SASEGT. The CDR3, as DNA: TGTGCCAGCAGTCGGGTTATGGTTTCTACTGGCTACACCTTC. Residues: CASSRVMVSTGYTF.

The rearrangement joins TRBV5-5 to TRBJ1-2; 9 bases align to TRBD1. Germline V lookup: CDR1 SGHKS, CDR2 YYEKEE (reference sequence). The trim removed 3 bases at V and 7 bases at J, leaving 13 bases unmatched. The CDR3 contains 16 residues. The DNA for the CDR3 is TGTGCCAGCAGCTCACCGGGACAGGGTTCAACTCCTGGCTACACCTTC. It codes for CASSSPGQGSTPGYTF.

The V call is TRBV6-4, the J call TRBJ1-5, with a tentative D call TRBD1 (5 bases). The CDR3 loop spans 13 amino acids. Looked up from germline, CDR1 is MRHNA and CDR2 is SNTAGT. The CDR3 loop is CAEDRDSNQPQHF. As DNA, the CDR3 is TGTGCAGAAGACAGAGATAGCAATCAGCCCCAGCATTTT.